Sequencing of this T cell receptor beta chain was carried out in a study of blood T cell repertoires in COVID-19. Profiling relied on immunoSEQ multiplex PCR, and the TCRdb table lists in-frame clones only, not all of them. The sample gives some 220,000 clones, 80% of which show up once; around 7.3% is in the top ten. CDR1 is SEHNR, CDR2 FQNEAQ, per germline (reference sequence). Trimming removed 3 bases from V and 4 bases from J; junction bases left unmatched: 11. The CDR3 covers 17 residues. The chain carries TRBV7-9 and TRBJ1-2; 10 positions match TRBD1. The clonotype was recovered from a woman between 65 and 79 years old with acute or convalescent COVID-19. The sequencing input was peripheral blood. CDR3: CASSFGTGALNPYGYTF. CDR3 coding DNA: TGTGCCAGCAGCTTTGGGACAGGGGCCCTTAACCCCTATGGCTACACCTTC.